The rows below give T cell receptor beta chains drawn from one sample of a study of cytomegalovirus exposure and HLA in healthy donors. This table comes from immunoSEQ multiplex PCR, and its TCRdb copy is limited to in-frame clones, with some not included. The sample includes roughly 110,000 clones, over 60% seen only once; the top ten take about 8.3%. Sequenced material: PBMCs. Receptors were obtained from a man between 18 and 35 years old in good health and CMV-seropositive. Both conserved end residues are part of each CDR3. The D gene is left open where the match is weak. Clone sizes are given selectively: once, few, many, or a class where the clone is expanded.

V gene	clone size	D gene	J gene	CDR3 DNA	CDR3 protein
TRBV25-1	NA	NA	TRBJ2-3	TGTGCCAGCAGTGCAACTCGGACAGCTTTTAAGGGTACGCAGTATTTT	CASSATRTAFKGTQYF
TRBV5-1	NA	TRBD1	TRBJ2-3	TGCGCCAGCAGCCAAGGACAGGCCTTCACAGATACGCAGTATTTT	CASSQGQAFTDTQYF
TRBV27	NA	NA	TRBJ1-2	TGTGCCAGCAGTTTACGGGGTCAGGACTATGGCTACACCTTC	CASSLRGQDYGYTF
TRBV5-1	NA	TRBD1	TRBJ1-1	TGCGCCAGCAGCCCTCGGGACAGCTACATGAACACTGAAGCTTTCTTT	CASSPRDSYMNTEAFF
TRBV9	once	TRBD1	TRBJ2-2	TGTGCCAGCAGCGTAGAGTCAGGGGGTTACACCGGGGAGCTGTTTTTT	CASSVESGGYTGELFF
TRBV7-9	NA	NA	TRBJ1-6	TGTGCCAGCAGCTTAGGTACAGGCGCTTATAATTCACCCCTCCACTTT	CASSLGTGAYNSPLHF
TRBV2	NA	TRBD1	TRBJ1-1	TGTGCCAGCAGTGAAGGGGACAGGGTGAACACTGAAGCTTTCTTT	CASSEGDRVNTEAFF
TRBV18	NA	TRBD2	TRBJ2-5	TGTGCCAGCTCACCACTTAGCGGGGGCCCCCAAGAGACCCAGTACTTC	CASSPLSGGPQETQYF
TRBV29-1	NA	TRBD2	TRBJ2-5	TGCAGCGAGGGAGAACGACTAGCGGGGGGCAAGCAAGAGACCCAGTACTTC	CSEGERLAGGKQETQYF
TRBV6-6	NA	NA	TRBJ2-7	TGTGCCAGCAGTTACTCGACGTTCGGGTCGCGGTACTTC	CASSYSTFGSRYF
TRBV11-2	NA	NA	TRBJ2-5	TGTGCCAGCAGTTCCCGGACAGGGAGGGAAGAGACCCAGTACTTC	CASSSRTGREETQYF
TRBV29-1	few	TRBD1	TRBJ2-3	TGCAGCGTTGAGTGGCTACAGGGGTCAGATACGCAGTATTTT	CSVEWLQGSDTQYF
TRBV28	NA	NA	TRBJ1-6	TGTGCCAGCAGTGGACCGGGAGCCTCTTTTTTGTCCCTCCACTTT	CASSGPGASFLSLHF
TRBV5-1	NA	NA	TRBJ1-4	TGCGCCAGCAGCTTGGGACAGGCCTATAATGAAAAACTGTTTTTT	CASSLGQAYNEKLFF
TRBV18	NA	NA	TRBJ1-1	TGTGCCAGCTCCCTAGGACTGATGAACACTGAAGCTTTCTTT	CASSLGLMNTEAFF
TRBV5-6	few	NA	TRBJ2-2	TGTGCCAGCAGCCTCCCCGGGGAGCTGTTTTTT	CASSLPGELFF
TRBV5-1	NA	TRBD1	TRBJ2-5	TGCGCCAGCAGCCCGGACAGGGGGTGGCAAGAGACCCAGTACTTC	CASSPDRGWQETQYF
TRBV6-5	NA	NA	TRBJ2-2	TGTGCCAGCAGTAACTTTCGCACCGGGGAGCTGTTTTTT	CASSNFRTGELFF
TRBV4-1	few	NA	TRBJ2-7	TGCGCCAGCAGCCCGACGGGGTACGAGCAGTACTTC	CASSPTGYEQYF
TRBV15	once	NA	TRBJ2-1	TGTGCCACCAGCATTCTGACTAGTTATGAGCAGTTCTTC	CATSILTSYEQFF
TRBV28	few	NA	TRBJ1-5	TGTGCCAGCAGATCCCGGGGGGAAACTCAGCCCCAGCATTTT	CASRSRGETQPQHF
TRBV27	NA	NA	TRBJ1-6	TGTGCCAGCAGTCGTCGGGAAAGGATAAGCTCCTATAATTCACCCCTCCACTTT	CASSRRERISSYNSPLHF
TRBV5-4	NA	NA	TRBJ2-5	TGTGCCAGCAGCCCGCCCGGGACAAAGGCGACCCAGTACTTC	CASSPPGTKATQYF
TRBV19	NA	TRBD2	TRBJ2-7	TGTGCCAGTAGTATCGAGGGACTAGGGCACTACGAGCAGTACTTC	CASSIEGLGHYEQYF
TRBV9	few	TRBD1	TRBJ1-1	TGTGCCAGCAGCGCTAGAACCGGGACAGTGAACACTGAAGCTTTCTTT	CASSARTGTVNTEAFF
TRBV28	NA	NA	TRBJ2-1	TGTGCCAGCAGTTTATTAGGGAGCTCCTACAATGAGCAGTTCTTC	CASSLLGSSYNEQFF
TRBV28	few	NA	TRBJ1-3	TGTGCCAGCGGCAGGGTGGCTCCTGGAAACACCATATATTTT	CASGRVAPGNTIYF
TRBV2	few	TRBD1	TRBJ1-6	TGTGCCATTCTAGGGACAGCTAACTCTTCGCCCCTCCACTTT	CAILGTANSSPLHF
TRBV2	few	TRBD2	TRBJ2-1	TGTGCCAGTAGGAGCGGGGGGGCGTACAATGAGCAGTTCTTC	CASRSGGAYNEQFF
TRBV27	NA	NA	TRBJ1-6	TGTGCCGCGGGCCCCTGGTCGGGTAATTCACCCCTCCACTTT	CAAGPWSGNSPLHF
TRBV7-9	NA	NA	TRBJ2-1	TGTGCCAGCAGCCCAATTGGGGGCGCAACCTACAATGAGCAGTTCTTC	CASSPIGGATYNEQFF
TRBV5-5	few	NA	TRBJ1-1	TGTGCCAGCATCCCCCCGCGGGGGGCCTCAACTGAAGCTTTCTTT	CASIPPRGASTEAFF
TRBV6-6	NA	TRBD2	TRBJ2-3	TGTGCCAGCAGTTCTCTAACTAGCGGCACAGATACGCAGTATTTT	CASSSLTSGTDTQYF
TRBV5-1	NA	TRBD2	TRBJ2-3	TGCGCCAGCAGCTTGACGGGGGGGAGGGATACGCAGTATTTT	CASSLTGGRDTQYF
TRBV6-4	NA	TRBD2	TRBJ2-1	TGTGCCAGCAGTGACGGGCGGGGGGGCTCGGACGAGCAGTTCTTC	CASSDGRGGSDEQFF
TRBV5-1	once	NA	TRBJ2-7	TGCGCCAGCAGCTTGGCTACAGTCTCCTCCTACGAGCAGTACTTC	CASSLATVSSYEQYF
TRBV7-2	NA	TRBD1	TRBJ2-7	TGTGCCAGCAGCTTCCACCTACCCCGGGACAGCACCTACGAGCAGTACTTC	CASSFHLPRDSTYEQYF
TRBV6-1	few	NA	TRBJ2-5	TGTGCCAGCAGTGGCAGTGACCGGGAAGGGAGCGAGACCCAGTACTTC	CASSGSDREGSETQYF
TRBV2	NA	NA	TRBJ1-5	TGTGCCAGCAGTGCTTCAGAGGGCAGGAACAATCAGCCCCAGCATTTT	CASSASEGRNNQPQHF
TRBV11-2	few	TRBD1	TRBJ2-5	TGTGCCAGCAGCTTAGAGGCAGGGGGCGTTCTGGAGACCCAGTACTTC	CASSLEAGGVLETQYF
TRBV6-1	NA	NA	TRBJ2-3	TGTGCCAGCAGTGAAACAGACACAGATACGCAGTATTTT	CASSETDTDTQYF
TRBV7-2	NA	NA	TRBJ1-1	TGTGCCAGCAGCTCCGGTTTGAACACTGAAGCTTTCTTT	CASSSGLNTEAFF
TRBV7-2	NA	NA	TRBJ2-4	TGTGCCAGCAGCGCTCATGAGACAGGCAACATTCAGTACTTC	CASSAHETGNIQYF